This T cell receptor (beta chain) was profiled in a study of PD-1 blockade in mismatch repair-deficient tumors. The CDR3 sequence is 16 residues long. J gave up 2 bases and V 1 base, and 6 bases lay outside the gene matches. CDR1 SEHNR and CDR2 FQNEAQ come from the germline V gene (reference sequence). Libraries were prepared by immunoSEQ multiplex PCR; TCRdb keeps only in-frame clonotypes and omits some of them. The sample has about 130,000 clones; roughly 86% are singletons. The clonotype comes from an adult with mismatch repair-deficient cancer. The rearrangement uses TRBV7-9 and TRBJ2-7; TRBD1 aligns across 9 bases. This specimen was peripheral blood, taken 70 to 73 weeks after starting pembrolizumab. CDR3 nucleotide sequence: TGTGCCAGCAGCTTAGGCGGGACAGGGTACACCTACGAGCAGTACTTC. This sequence encodes CASSLGGTGYTYEQYF.